This TCR beta chain was retrieved from a study of CD8 T cells in ankylosing spondylitis. Whole-study findings and limits: CD8+ by phenotype, disease-linked clones were relatively rare in peripheral blood. From matched ankylosing spondylitis synovial fluid, disease-linked clones were reportedly recovered at significantly enriched levels. Made up of under ten highly homologous variants, a TCR beta motif appeared characteristic of ankylosing spondylitis blood.

J gave up 7 bases and V 4 bases, and 14 bases lay outside the gene matches. CDR3 length: 16 residues. Germline lookup yields CDR1 LGHNA and CDR2 YNFKEQ. This clonotype was observed at least ten times. Its specificity is not known. Using quantitative 5'-RACE with molecular barcodes, the authors made TCR beta libraries. TCRdb analysed the 5' RACE reads with MiXCR anew, one entry per CDR3 protein. The data contain a few hundred thousand distinct CDR3 sequences, approximately 11% of them singletons. The TCR comes from a male donor with ankylosing spondylitis. Sequenced input: blood, either unsorted or a sorted T cell fraction (not recorded which). The chain links TRBV4-2 to TRBJ2-3; 7 bases map to TRBD2. CDR3 in DNA: TGTGCCAGCAGCCCAAATCCCGGGCCGGGGGGAAATACGCAGTATTTT. Translation gives CASSPNPGPGGNTQYF.